The 5 T cell receptor beta chains below come from one sample, sequenced in a study of cytomegalovirus exposure and HLA in healthy donors. Primers for the PCR totalled 60 Vbeta and 13 Jbeta. Only in-frame clones appear in the TCRdb table, and some are missing; sequencing was by immunoSEQ multiplex PCR. The sample lists roughly 150,000 clones, approximately 72% seen once, with over 1.1% in the top ten. The material sequenced was PBMCs. Receptors originate from a man aged 18-30 years in good health and CMV-seronegative.

This chain joins TRBV18 and TRBJ2-5; 7 bases are a match to TRBD2. The junction had 5 bases not matched to a gene; V was cut back by 2 bases and J by 5 bases. CDR3 length: 14 residues. CDR1 and CDR2 (germline): KGHSH, LQKENI. The DNA of the CDR3 is TGTGCCAGCTCACCAGGCGGGAGTGGGGAGACCCAGTACTTC. This codes for CASSPGGSGETQYF.

This chain links TRBV10-3 with TRBJ2-5, with a weak D call TRBD1 (6 bases). The CDR3 spans 14 residues. Germline lookup yields CDR1 ENHRY and CDR2 SYGVKD. V was shortened by 0 bases and J by 3 bases, with 8 bases between the two germline ends. CDR3 bases: TGTGCCATCAGTGAGTCGGCAGGGGAAGAGACCCAGTACTTC. As protein: CAISESAGEETQYF.

The genes are TRBV14 and TRBJ1-3; the D gene is possibly TRBD1 (6 bases). Trimming took 4 bases from V and 2 from J, leaving 15 bases between them. This CDR3 has 16 residues. Germline CDR1 SGHDN, CDR2 FVKESK. CDR3 in amino acids: CASSRYPEGAGNTIYF. CDR3 in DNA: TGTGCCAGCAGCCGCTACCCCGAGGGGGCTGGAAACACCATATATTTT.

The rearrangement joins TRBV4-3 to TRBJ2-1; 9 bases fit TRBD1. Looked up from germline, CDR1 is LGHNA and CDR2 is YSLEER. The ends lost 6 bases at V and 1 base at J; junction bases unmatched: 4. This CDR3 has 15 residues. In nucleotides, the CDR3 is TGCGCCAGCAGGAGGACAGGGGTGTCCTACAATGAGCAGTTCTTC. Translated, it gives CASRRTGVSYNEQFF.

The chain carries TRBV7-2 and TRBJ2-1; 8 positions agree with TRBD2. Germline lookup yields CDR1 SGHTA and CDR2 FQGNSA. This CDR3 comprises 18 residues. V was clipped by 5 bases and J by 6 bases; unmatched bases: 18. The DNA for the CDR3 is TGTGCCAGCAGCCCCTCGGTTCTGTGGCTAGCGGGCACCAATGAGCAGTTCTTC. Translated: CASSPSVLWLAGTNEQFF.